Given below is one T cell receptor (beta chain) in context. The CDR3 consists of 14 residues. Germline V CDR1 and CDR2: DFQATT, SNEGSKA (reference sequence). V was clipped by 3 bases and J by 4 bases, with 16 bases between them. This sample was taken from a study of blood T cells in healthy people across ages. About the study: Template switching captured about one barcoded beta molecule per two T cells.

For the second PCR, which ran for 7 to 11 cycles, a sample-barcoded 5' primer and a J-beta primer mix were used. MiXCR, applied by TCRdb to the 5' RACE reads, yields one record per CDR3 protein. The sample has roughly 800,000 distinct CDR3 sequences, 55% to 70% seen once. The source is a man in his thirties or forties in good health. V and J are TRBV20-1 and TRBJ2-7; a possible D gene is TRBD2 (6 bases). Sequencing was performed on blood. The CDR3 DNA sequence: TGCAGTGCTAGGGGAAGGGATGGAGGGTACGAGCAGTACTTC. As protein: CSARGRDGGYEQYF.